This paragraph covers one T cell receptor (beta chain) sequence. What it binds is unknown. This specimen comes from a study of T cell responses to AZD1222 COVID-19 vaccine. General study results and limits: Only a handful of AZD1222 recipients were seropositive at baseline. CD4 TCRs linked to vaccination spanned spike, dominating at 160-218 and 743-854. No day 14 peak samples; only post-peak repertoires were characterized.

Germline V gene lookup returns CDR1 KGHSH and CDR2 LQKENI. V lost 2 bases, J lost 0 bases, and 1 base stayed unmatched. The CDR3 sequence is 15 residues long. Profiling relied on immunoSEQ multiplex PCR, and the TCRdb table lists in-frame clones only, not all of them. This table holds about 120,000 clones, roughly 84% found once. The chain is built from TRBV18 and TRBJ1-3; 7 nucleotides align to TRBD1. Here the sequenced sample was peripheral blood, taken on day 0 of AZD1222 vaccination. The receptor's source is an adult in good health. CDR3 in amino acids: CASSPGTASGNTIYF. In nucleotides, the CDR3 is TGTGCCAGCTCACCAGGGACAGCCTCTGGAAACACCATATATTTT.